One sample yielded the 5 T cell receptor beta chains listed below, sequenced in a study of identical twins listed by TCRdb under 2016. Library construction relied on 5' RACE. Sequencing was carried out with an Illumina HiSeq 2000. Through fastp at Q25 and MiXCR, TCRdb rebuilt clones from the public reads, retaining in-frame beta chains. One record per CDR3 amino acid sequence lists the most common genes and DNA. Here the sample has roughly 540,000 distinct CDR3 sequences; 20% to 25% occur a single time. About 0.91% of the sample goes to the ten largest clones. This sample also appeared in a second study, on T cells expressing NK-cell markers.

The sequenced material came from CD4+ T cells sorted from blood. These receptors were taken from a woman under 30 in good health.

The rearrangement links TRBV9 to TRBJ2-3; TRBD2 is a possible D gene (5 bases). The CDR3 loop spans 16 amino acids. Germline V gene data show CDR1 as SGDLS and CDR2 as YYNGEE. V was trimmed by 0 bases and J by 0 bases, leaving 11 bases between them. The CDR3 loop reads CASSVGGRTSTDTQYF. Here the CDR3 DNA reads TGTGCCAGCAGCGTAGGAGGCAGGACTAGCACAGATACGCAGTATTTT. Full variable domain (remainder filled in from reference TRBV9 and TRBJ2-3): DSGVTQTPKHLITATGQRVTLRCSPRSGDLSVYWYQQSLDQGLQFLIQYYNGEERAKGNILERFSAQQFPDLHSELNLSSLELGDSALYFCASSVGGRTSTDTQYFGPGTRLTVL.

The chain recombines TRBV12-3 or TRBV12-4 with TRBJ2-2; D tentatively reads TRBD1 or TRBD2 (5 bases each). Trimming stripped 3 bases from V and 6 bases from J, with 20 bases between. The CDR3 loop spans 17 amino acids. The CDR3 DNA reads as TGTGCCAGCAGTTTTGGAAGGAGTAGACAGAGGGCCGGGGAGCTGTTTTTT. It translates to CASSFGRSRQRAGELFF.

The rearrangement uses TRBV7-9 and TRBJ2-1; D is ambiguous. The CDR3 has 12 residues. V gave up 5 bases and J gave up 10 bases, with 12 bases separating them. The germline V gene has CDR1 SEHNR and CDR2 FQNEAQ (reference sequence). The CDR3 here is CASSPSDHEQFF. In DNA, the CDR3 is TGTGCCAGCAGCCCCTCGGACCACGAGCAGTTCTTC.

This clonotype was counted only a few times. The chain carries TRBV12-3 or TRBV12-4 and TRBJ2-2, with no clear D. Between the trimmed V and J ends, which lost 3 bases and 7 bases, there was a span of 3 bases. There are 11 residues in the CDR3. This CDR3 is CASSFDGELFF. Written as DNA, the CDR3 is TGTGCCAGCAGTTTTGACGGGGAGCTGTTTTTT.

In its sample, this clonotype was seen many times. This chain connects TRBV20-1 to TRBJ2-3; D assignment may be TRBD1 or TRBD2 (5 bases each). Germline V gene data show CDR1 as DFQATT and CDR2 as SNEGSKA (reference sequence). Trimming removed 6 bases at V and 4 bases at J, with 17 bases between. The CDR3 is made up of 14 amino acids. DNA for the CDR3: TGCAGTGCCATCCGGGACGTAGTTCCAGATACGCAGTATTTT. Encoded protein: CSAIRDVVPDTQYF.